This T cell receptor (beta chain) was retrieved from a study of CD8 T cells in ankylosing spondylitis (dated by TCRdb to 2017 to 2019). Looking at the study overall: T cell receptor beta repertoires were profiled in healthy donors and ankylosing spondylitis patients so that disease-linked TCR variants could be found. Peripheral blood was sampled, and synovial fluid was additionally collected from ankylosing spondylitis patients. In total, the full study cohort was made up of about 110 healthy donors and some 26 ankylosing spondylitis patients. The research as a whole found: Some TCR beta motif variants had previously been reported in synovial fluid and blood of reactive arthritis patients, which suggested common disease-initiation mechanisms. In peripheral blood, the disease-linked clones were found at relatively low frequencies and had a CD8+ phenotype. A TCR beta motif made up of several highly homologous amino acid variants appeared to be characteristic of blood from ankylosing spondylitis patients. The disease-linked clones were reported as significantly enriched in matched synovial fluid samples from ankylosing spondylitis patients.

The sample holds many counts of this clonotype. Its target antigen remains unknown. Base qualities are not provided; no much larger clone lies one nucleotide away. For sequencing, an Illumina HiSeq 2500 was employed. Quantitative 5'-RACE with molecular barcodes was the method used to prepare the TCR beta libraries. Processing in the source paper ran as follows. Disease-linked TCR variants were identified with a new computational method built on a probabilistic model of VDJ rearrangement. Using fastp at Q25 and MiXCR, TCRdb reprocessed the public reads and kept productive beta chains. Every distinct CDR3 protein forms one entry, paired with its most common genes and DNA. These V and J calls originate from TCRdb's pipeline instead of the authors' own analysis. Across this sample there are about 170,000 distinct CDR3 sequences, with around 17% seen only once. The leading ten clones occupy under 9% of the sample.

V was cut back by 0 bases and J by 6 bases, leaving a gap of 31 bases between them. Spanning cysteine to phenylalanine, the CDR3 consists of 21 amino acids. The retained sequence is limited to the CDR3, 63 bases, with the frame set at the first base. CDR1 and CDR2 were assigned from the germline V gene (reference sequence) as LNHNV and YYDKDF. This TCR came from a male donor with ankylosing spondylitis or in good health (not recorded which). The chain uses TRBV15 and TRBJ2-3; the D call could be TRBD1 or TRBD2, with each sharing 5 bases. The sequenced material came from blood, either unsorted or a sorted T cell fraction (not recorded which). The CDR3 region has the sequence CATSRDGARRRPQARGDTQYF. The base sequence is TGTGCCACCAGCAGAGACGGGGCAAGACGGCGACCACAGGCGCGCGGGGATACGCAGTATTTT. The variable domain in full, with residues beyond the CDR3 obtained from the reference TRBV15 and TRBJ2-3 genes, is DAMVIQNPRYQVTQFGKPVTLSCSQTLNHNVMYWYQQKSSQAPKLLFHYYDKDFNNEADTPDNFQSRRPNTSFCFLDIRSPGLGDTAMYLCATSRDGARRRPQARGDTQYFGPGTRLTVL.